The present T cell receptor (beta chain) was sequenced within a study of CD8 T cells in Susac syndrome (dated by TCRdb to the late 2010s). Study-level background: The study used repertoire sequencing to test whether antigen drove CD8+ T cell activation and differentiation in Susac syndrome. The clonality of the CD8+ T cell repertoire was compared across 12 healthy donors, around 14 Susac syndrome patients and about 16 multiple sclerosis patients.

The CDR3 holds 16 amino acids from the cysteine to the phenylalanine. Of the read, only the CDR3 DNA is kept; its 48 bases are in frame from base 1. V drops 1 base and J drops 0 bases, leaving 11 bases in between. The germline V gene yields SGHDT for CDR1 and YYEEEE for CDR2. Beyond this particular receptor, the publication reports: The TCR sequencing and HLA analysis was acknowledged to have included a relatively small number of individuals.

Notes on this clonotype: Its cognate antigen has yet to be identified. The sample holds no much larger clone one base away, and base qualities are not on file.

Peripheral blood CD8+ and CD4+ T cells from healthy donors, Susac syndrome patients and multiple sclerosis patients were profiled using high-throughput TCR beta sequencing. Treatment-naive patients with stable or active relapsing-remitting disease fulfilling revised McDonald criteria were used as multiple sclerosis controls. Bulk CD8+ and CD4+ T cells were purified by magnetic negative isolation, while CD8+ TEMRA cells were enriched using FACS. Blood was drawn into EDTA tubes, processed within 24 hours, and PBMCs were isolated by density gradient centrifugation. PBMCs intended for TCR sequencing were frozen in liquid nitrogen and were later thawed in a 37 degrees C water bath. The sorted or isolated CD4+, CD8+ and CD8+ TEMRA cells reached a purity of at least 90%. RNA was extracted with the RNeasy kit and roughly 0.45 to 1 ug was reverse transcribed using random hexamers. The immunoSEQ multiplex PCR assay, which covers 54 Vbeta and 13 Jbeta segments, was used to amplify TCR beta CDR3 regions. PCR amplification bias was corrected using a synthetic template baseline for primer optimization and computational correction. The authors processed their data as follows. Reads were annotated to V, D and J genes according to IMGT and were analyzed with immunoSEQ Analyzer, with only productive sequences retained. Clonality was computed as one minus Shannon entropy normalized by log2 of the number of productive unique sequences. For each patient and control, public and private clones were evaluated within the 100 most prevalent clones. A clone was defined as Susac-specific if it was absent from the healthy and MS cohorts, from some 1,100 published viral clones and from other ImmuneACCESS disease sequences. TCRdb trimmed public reads at Q25 via fastp, called clones via MiXCR and kept in-frame beta chains. Each record represents a unique CDR3 protein, reported with the most common genes and DNA among its rows. None of the V and J calls come from the authors' own analysis; TCRdb made them. The sample records 250,000 to 300,000 distinct CDR3 sequences, 75% to 85% of which are singletons. The ten largest clones represent 0.2% to 0.25% of the sample.

The origin of this receptor is a human donor with multiple sclerosis. The sequencing input was CD8+ T cells from PBMCs. This chain is built from TRBV5-6 and TRBJ1-3; possibly the D gene is TRBD1, per 6 matching bases. The DNA sequence reads TGTGCCAGCAGCTTGTCGGGACATTTCTCTGGAAACACCATATATTTT. It encodes CASSLSGHFSGNTIYF.